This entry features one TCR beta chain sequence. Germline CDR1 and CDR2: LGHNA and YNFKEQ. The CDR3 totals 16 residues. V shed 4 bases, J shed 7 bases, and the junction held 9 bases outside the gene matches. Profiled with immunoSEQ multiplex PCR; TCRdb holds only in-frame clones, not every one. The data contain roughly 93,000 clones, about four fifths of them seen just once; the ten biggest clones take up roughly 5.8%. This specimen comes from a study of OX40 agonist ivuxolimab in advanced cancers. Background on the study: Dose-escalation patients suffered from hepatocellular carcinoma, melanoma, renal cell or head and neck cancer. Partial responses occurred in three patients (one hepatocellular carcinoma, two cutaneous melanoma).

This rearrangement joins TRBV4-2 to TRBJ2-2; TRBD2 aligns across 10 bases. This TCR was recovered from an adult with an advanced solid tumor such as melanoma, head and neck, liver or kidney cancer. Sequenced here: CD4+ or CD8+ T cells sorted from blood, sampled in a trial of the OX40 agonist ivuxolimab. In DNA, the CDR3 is TGTGCCAGCAGCCCCGGGGGGCTAGCGGGGGACGGGGAGCTGTTTTTT. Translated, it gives CASSPGGLAGDGELFF.